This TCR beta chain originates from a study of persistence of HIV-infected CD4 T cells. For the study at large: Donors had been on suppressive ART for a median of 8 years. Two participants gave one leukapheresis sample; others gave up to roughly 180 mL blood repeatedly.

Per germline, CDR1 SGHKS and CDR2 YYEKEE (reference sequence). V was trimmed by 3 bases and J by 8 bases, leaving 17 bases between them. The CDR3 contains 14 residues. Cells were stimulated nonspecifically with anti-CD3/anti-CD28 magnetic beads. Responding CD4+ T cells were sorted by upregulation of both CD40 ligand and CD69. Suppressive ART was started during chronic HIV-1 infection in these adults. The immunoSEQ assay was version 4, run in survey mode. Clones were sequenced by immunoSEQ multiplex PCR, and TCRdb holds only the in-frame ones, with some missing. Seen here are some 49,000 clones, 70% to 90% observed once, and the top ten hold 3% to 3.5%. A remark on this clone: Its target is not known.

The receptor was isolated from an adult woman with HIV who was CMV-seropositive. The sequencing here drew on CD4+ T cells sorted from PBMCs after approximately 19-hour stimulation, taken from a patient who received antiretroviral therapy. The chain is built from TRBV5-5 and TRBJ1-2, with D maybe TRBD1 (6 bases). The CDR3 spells CASSSYREARGYTF. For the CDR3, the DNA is TGTGCCAGCAGCTCCTACAGGGAAGCTCGCGGCTACACCTTC.